This T cell receptor (beta chain) originates from a study of T cell responses to AZD1222 COVID-19 vaccine listed by TCRdb under 2021. About the study as a whole: TCR sequencing was performed for roughly 250 trial participants, of whom about 200 were given two doses of AZD1222 and about 25 were given two doses of MenACWY control vaccine. Trial participants were enrolled by age into 18-55, 56-69 and 70-plus year subgroups, with around 140, 26 and 57 TCR-sequenced participants respectively. Summary of the overall study and its limitations: Nearly half of unique spike-specific TCRs reportedly recognized epitopes outside regions mutated in the B.1.351 and B.1.1.7 variants. Conclusions about previously exposed vaccinees are limited because only six or seven AZD1222 recipients were SARS-CoV-2 seropositive at baseline. After two AZD1222 doses, both the breadth and the depth of spike-specific TCRs were significantly higher than at day 0 and than in MenACWY recipients. Most participants were white British and females outnumbered males, and the authors suggested that clonal diversity may have been underestimated. Because no samples from the day 14 peak response were available, repertoires could be characterized only after the peak T cell response. The 56-69-year group was small, and its depth increase did not reach significance, likely because of low power. Vaccine-associated CD4 TCRs spanned the whole spike protein, with dominant responses in regions 160-218 and 743-854.

Interpreted using the paper, the time point label stands for: about 28 days (+/-7) after the second vaccine dose. This specimen's treatment or condition label, interpreted: meningococcal conjugate vaccine given as trial control. The vaccinee samples were drawn from two UK trials, COV001 and COV002, one of which was a single-blind randomized controlled phase 2/3 trial testing AZD1222 (ChAdOx1 nCoV-19) in healthy adults. For TCRbeta chain sequencing, PBMC samples were collected from trial participants at day 0 and at day 28 after the second dose. The germline V gene encodes CDR1 SGHRS and CDR2 YFSETQ. The cysteine opens and the phenylalanine closes a CDR3 of 16 amino acids. Only the CDR3 DNA is retained, 48 bases long and in frame from the first base. V is cut back by 3 bases and J by 1 base, with 7 bases in the junction unmatched. The CDR3 regions of human TCRbeta chains were analyzed by immunosequencing. Regarding the original processing steps: Repertoire TCRs were matched against a reference library of SARS-CoV-2-specific TCRs generated with the MIRA antigen-specificity platform. Breadth meant the fraction of unique TCRs that were SARS-CoV-2-associated, whereas depth meant the fraction of total T cells that were SARS-CoV-2-associated. Using the MIRA data, each spike-specific TCR was assigned both to the spike region to which the TCR was reactive and to a CD4 or CD8 class. Log10-transformed breadth and depth values were compared by one-way ANOVA with Sidak's multiple comparisons tests. The table was pulled from immuneACCESS by TCRdb, which kept in-frame rearrangements only. Such tables lose some clones; where checked, under half of the loss comes from unresolved V genes, and the rest has no known cause. V and J calls and clone size follow that table, whereas D and trimming were derived from the DNA. Recorded for this sample are roughly 200,000 clones; around nine tenths of them occurred a single time. Of the sample, approximately 4% falls within the top ten clones.

Of note for this clone: The target of this receptor is not known. One base away there is no much larger clone; base qualities are not given.

The origin of this receptor is an adult who received the MenACWY meningococcal vaccine as a control. Here the sequenced sample was peripheral blood, taken 28 days after the second dose of the MenACWY control vaccine. In this chain, TRBV5-1 is recombined with TRBJ2-3; 8 central nucleotides agree with TRBD2. The bases are TGCGCCAGCAGCTCTAGAGCGGGGGTGGGCACAGATACGCAGTATTTT. This sequence encodes CASSSRAGVGTDTQYF. With all but the CDR3 taken from the reference TRBV5-1 and TRBJ2-3 genes, the full variable domain is: KAGVTQTPRYLIKTRGQQVTLSCSPISGHRSVSWYQQTPGQGLQFLFEYFSETQRNKGNFPGRFSGRQFSNSRSEMNVSTLELGDSALYLCASSSRAGVGTDTQYFGPGTRLTVL.